This TCR beta chain was retrieved from a study of memory CD4+ T cells and cytomegalovirus serostatus. Notes on the study in general: About two fifths of the roughly 160 known CMV-associated TCRbeta sequences appeared in CD4+ memory. A US-trained random forest predicted CMV serostatus with median AUC around 0.91.

The sort gate was single viable CD3+CD4+CD8-CD45RO+ cells for memory CD4+ T cells. Turning to this clone: What it binds is unknown.

The repertoire was sequenced with immunoSEQ multiplex PCR; TCRdb's copy has only in-frame clones and lacks some. The profile covers more than 50,000 clones, with under 80% appearing a single time and over 0.65% taken by the ten largest. The CDR3 contains 15 residues. The V end was cut by 0 bases, the J end by 1 base, with 9 bases between. From germline, CDR1 is MNHEY and CDR2 SVGAGI. The clonotype was recovered from an adult in good health and CMV-seronegative. The V gene is TRBV6-5, the J gene TRBJ1-1; D is unresolved. The sample comprised memory CD4+ T cells from blood. CDR3 sequence reads: CASSYSGLTNTEAFF. The DNA for the CDR3 is TGTGCCAGCAGTTACTCCGGACTTACGAACACTGAAGCTTTCTTT.